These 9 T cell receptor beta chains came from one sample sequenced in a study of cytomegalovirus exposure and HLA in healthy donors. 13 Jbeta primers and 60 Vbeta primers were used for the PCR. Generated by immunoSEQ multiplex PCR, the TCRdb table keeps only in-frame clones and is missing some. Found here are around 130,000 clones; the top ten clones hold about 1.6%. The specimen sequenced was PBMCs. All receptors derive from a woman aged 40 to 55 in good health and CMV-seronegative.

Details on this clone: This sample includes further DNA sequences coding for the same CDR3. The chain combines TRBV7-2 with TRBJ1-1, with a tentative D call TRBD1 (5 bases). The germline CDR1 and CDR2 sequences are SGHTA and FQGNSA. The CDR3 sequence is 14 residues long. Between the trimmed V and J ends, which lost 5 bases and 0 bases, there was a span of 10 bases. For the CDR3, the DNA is TGTGCCAGCAGCCGACAGACCATGAACACTGAAGCTTTCTTT. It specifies CASSRQTMNTEAFF. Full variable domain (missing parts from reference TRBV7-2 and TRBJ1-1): GAGVSQSPSNKVTEKGKDVELRCDPISGHTALYWYRQSLGQGLEFLIYFQGNSAPDKSGLPSDRFSAERTGGSVSTLTIQRTQQEDSAVYLCASSRQTMNTEAFFGQGTRLTVV.

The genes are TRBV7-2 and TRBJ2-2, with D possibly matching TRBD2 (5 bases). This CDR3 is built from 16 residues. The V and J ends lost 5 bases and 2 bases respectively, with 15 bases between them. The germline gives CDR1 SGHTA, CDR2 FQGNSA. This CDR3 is CASSARGSANTGELFF. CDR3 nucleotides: TGTGCCAGCAGCGCTAGAGGTAGCGCTAACACCGGGGAGCTGTTTTTT. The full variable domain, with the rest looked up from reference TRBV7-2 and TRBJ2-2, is GAGVSQSPSNKVTEKGKDVELRCDPISGHTALYWYRQSLGQGLEFLIYFQGNSAPDKSGLPSDRFSAERTGGSVSTLTIQRTQQEDSAVYLCASSARGSANTGELFFGEGSRLTVL.

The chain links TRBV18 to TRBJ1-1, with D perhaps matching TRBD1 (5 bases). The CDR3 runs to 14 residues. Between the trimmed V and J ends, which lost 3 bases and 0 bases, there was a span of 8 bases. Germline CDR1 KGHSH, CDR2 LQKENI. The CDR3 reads CASSPRQLNTEAFF. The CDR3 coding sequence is TGTGCCAGCTCACCCCGACAGTTGAACACTGAAGCTTTCTTT. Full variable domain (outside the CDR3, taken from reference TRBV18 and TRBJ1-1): NAGVMQNPRHLVRRRGQEARLRCSPMKGHSHVYWYRQLPEEGLKFMVYLQKENIIDESGMPKERFSAEFPKEGPSILRIQQVVRGDSAAYFCASSPRQLNTEAFFGQGTRLTVV.

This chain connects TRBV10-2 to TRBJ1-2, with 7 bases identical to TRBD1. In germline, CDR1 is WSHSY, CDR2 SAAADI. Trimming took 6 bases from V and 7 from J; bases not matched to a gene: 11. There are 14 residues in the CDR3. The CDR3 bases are TGCGCCAGCAGAGACAGGGTGATTGCTGGTGGCTACACCTTC. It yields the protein CASRDRVIAGGYTF.

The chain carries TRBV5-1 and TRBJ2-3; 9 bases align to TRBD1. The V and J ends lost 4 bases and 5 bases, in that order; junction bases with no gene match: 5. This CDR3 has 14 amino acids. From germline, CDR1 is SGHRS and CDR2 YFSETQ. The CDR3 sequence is CASSLGQGKDTQYF. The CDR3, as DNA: TGCGCCAGCAGCCTAGGACAGGGGAAAGATACGCAGTATTTT. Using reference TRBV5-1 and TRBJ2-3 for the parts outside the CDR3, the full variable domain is KAGVTQTPRYLIKTRGQQVTLSCSPISGHRSVSWYQQTPGQGLQFLFEYFSETQRNKGNFPGRFSGRQFSNSRSEMNVSTLELGDSALYLCASSLGQGKDTQYFGPGTRLTVL.

The CDR3 nucleotides read TGTGCCAGCAGGGGGACAGGGGGCGCCTACGAGCAGTACTTC. Its protein product is CASRGTGGAYEQYF. V usage is TRBV2 and J usage is TRBJ2-7; 12 bases line up with TRBD1. The CDR3 is 14 amino acids. The germline CDR1 and CDR2 sequences are SNHLY and FYNNEI. J gave up 2 bases and V 6 bases, and 2 bases lay outside the gene matches.

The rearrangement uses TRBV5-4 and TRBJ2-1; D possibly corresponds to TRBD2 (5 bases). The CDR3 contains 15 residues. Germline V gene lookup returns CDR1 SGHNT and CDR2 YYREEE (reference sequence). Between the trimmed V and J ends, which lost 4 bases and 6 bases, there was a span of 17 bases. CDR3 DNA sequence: TGTGCCAGCAGCCCCCGAGCGGCACCCAGCAATGAGCAGTTCTTC. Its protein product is CASSPRAAPSNEQFF. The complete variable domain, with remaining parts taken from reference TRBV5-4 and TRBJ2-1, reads ETGVTQSPTHLIKTRGQQVTLRCSSQSGHNTVSWYQQALGQGPQFIFQYYREEENGRGNFPPRFSGLQFPNYSSELNVNALELDDSALYLCASSPRAAPSNEQFFGPGTRLTVL.

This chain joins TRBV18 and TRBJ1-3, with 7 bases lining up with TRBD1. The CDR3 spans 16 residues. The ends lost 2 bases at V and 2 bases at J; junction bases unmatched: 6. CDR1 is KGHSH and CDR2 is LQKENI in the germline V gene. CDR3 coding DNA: TGTGCCAGCTCACCAAACAGGGGAGAAGCTGGAAACACCATATATTTT. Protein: CASSPNRGEAGNTIYF. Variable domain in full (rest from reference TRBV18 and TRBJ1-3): NAGVMQNPRHLVRRRGQEARLRCSPMKGHSHVYWYRQLPEEGLKFMVYLQKENIIDESGMPKERFSAEFPKEGPSILRIQQVVRGDSAAYFCASSPNRGEAGNTIYFGEGSWLTVV.

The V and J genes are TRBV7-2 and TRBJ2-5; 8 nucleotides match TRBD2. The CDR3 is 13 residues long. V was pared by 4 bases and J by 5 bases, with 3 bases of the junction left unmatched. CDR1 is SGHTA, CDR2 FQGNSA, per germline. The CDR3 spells CASSSPGGETQYF. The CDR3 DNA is TGTGCCAGCAGCTCTCCGGGAGGGGAGACCCAGTACTTC.